This T cell receptor beta chain is drawn from a study of cytomegalovirus exposure and HLA in healthy donors. CDR1 and CDR2 (germline): WNHNN, SYGVQD (reference sequence). The CDR3 spans 18 residues. V lost 3 bases, J lost 1 base, and 21 bases lay in between. PCR amplification relied on 60 Vbeta primers (plus 13 Jbeta primers). The protocol was immunoSEQ multiplex PCR, while the TCRdb copy is restricted to in-frame clones and leaves out a portion. This sample has over 110,000 clones, with 79% found just once. The source is a young man in good health and CMV-seronegative. The chain is built from TRBV10-1 and TRBJ2-5; D perhaps matches TRBD1 (6 bases). The sequenced sample consisted of PBMCs. The CDR3 loop is CASSDAPGHREGQETQYF. The CDR3 DNA reads TGCGCCAGCAGTGATGCTCCGGGACACAGGGAAGGCCAAGAGACCCAGTACTTC.